These 3 T cell receptor beta chains originate from one sample sequenced in a study of early T cells in non-severe SARS-CoV-2 infection. A single record per CDR3 protein comes from TCRdb applying MiXCR to the 5' RACE reads. This sample has tens of thousands of distinct CDR3 sequences, with 4.5% found just once. Sequencing was performed on whole blood. These receptors were obtained from an adult who was a healthcare worker with PCR-confirmed SARS-CoV-2 infection or an uninfected control (not recorded which).

This clonotype was found many times. The rearrangement uses TRBV2 and TRBJ2-5; 10 bases agree with TRBD2. Unmatched junction bases numbered 9, after V lost 1 base and J lost 4 bases. Germline-derived CDR1 and CDR2 are SNHLY and FYNNEI. CDR3 length equals 17 residues. The CDR3 sequence: CASSEGTLAGPGETQYF. The CDR3 coding sequence is TGTGCCAGCAGTGAAGGGACACTAGCGGGGCCCGGAGAGACCCAGTACTTC.

This clonotype was recorded at least ten times. This rearrangement joins TRBV6-4 to TRBJ2-6; D not certain. CDR3 size: 14 residues. Trimming removed 3 bases at V and 4 bases at J, with 7 bases between. CDR1 is MRHNA and CDR2 is SNTAGT in the germline V gene. Here the CDR3 reads CASSEGLGANVLTF. DNA for the CDR3: TGTGCCAGCAGTGAGGGGTTAGGGGCCAACGTCCTGACTTTC.

This clonotype has just one count. The V call is TRBV18, the J call TRBJ1-2; D gene ambiguous. V was cut by 3 bases and J by 5 bases, with 13 bases left in between. This CDR3 has 14 residues. Per germline, CDR1 KGHSH and CDR2 LQKENI. Here the CDR3 DNA reads TGTGCCAGCTCACCCTCGCCAATTGTTTATGGCTACACCTTC. It specifies CASSPSPIVYGYTF.